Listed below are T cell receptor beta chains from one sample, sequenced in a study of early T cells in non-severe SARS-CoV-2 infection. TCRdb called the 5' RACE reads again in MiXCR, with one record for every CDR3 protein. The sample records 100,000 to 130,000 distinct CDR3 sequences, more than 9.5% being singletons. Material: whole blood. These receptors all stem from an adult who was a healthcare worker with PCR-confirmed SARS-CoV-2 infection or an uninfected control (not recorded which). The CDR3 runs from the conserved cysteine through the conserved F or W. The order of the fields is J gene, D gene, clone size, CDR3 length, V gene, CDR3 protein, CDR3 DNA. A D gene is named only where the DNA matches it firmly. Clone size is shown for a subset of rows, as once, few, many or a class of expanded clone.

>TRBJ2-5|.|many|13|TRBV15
CATSGQGRETQYF
TGTGCCACCAGCGGGCAGGGTAGGGAGACCCAGTACTTC
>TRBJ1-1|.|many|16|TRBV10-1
CASSDGGVEGMTEAFF
TGCGCCAGCAGTGATGGAGGGGTGGAGGGGATGACTGAAGCTTTCTTT
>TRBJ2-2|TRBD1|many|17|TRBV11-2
CASKNSRDRDSSGELFF
TGTGCCAGCAAAAACAGCCGGGACAGGGACTCTTCCGGGGAGCTGTTTTTT
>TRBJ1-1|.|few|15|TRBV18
CASSPVPGLNTEAFF
TGTGCCAGCTCACCCGTTCCGGGATTGAACACTGAAGCTTTCTTT
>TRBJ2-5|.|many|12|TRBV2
CASSYYQETQYF
TGTGCCAGCAGTTACTACCAAGAGACCCAGTACTTC
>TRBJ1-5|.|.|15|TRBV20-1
CSASLGWGENQPQHF
TGCAGTGCTAGCCTAGGGTGGGGAGAAAATCAGCCCCAGCATTTT
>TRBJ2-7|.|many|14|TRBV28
CASSLYDTTYEQYF
TGTGCCAGCAGTTTATACGACACAACCTACGAGCAGTACTTC
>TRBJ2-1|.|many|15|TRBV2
CASSQIFGQDNEQFF
TGTGCCAGCAGTCAGATTTTTGGACAAGACAATGAGCAGTTCTTC
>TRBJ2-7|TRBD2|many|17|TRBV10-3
CAISESGLAGSGDEQYF
TGTGCCATCAGTGAGTCTGGACTAGCGGGAAGCGGAGACGAGCAGTACTTC
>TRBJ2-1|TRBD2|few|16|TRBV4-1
CASSPRPLAGHNEQFF
TGCGCCAGCAGCCCCCGACCACTAGCGGGCCACAATGAGCAGTTCTTC
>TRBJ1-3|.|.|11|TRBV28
CASRSRDTIYF
TGTGCCAGCAGGTCCCGGGACACCATATATTTT
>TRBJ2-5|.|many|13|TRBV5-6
CASSLRGDATQYF
TGTGCCAGCAGCTTGAGGGGGGATGCGACCCAGTACTTC
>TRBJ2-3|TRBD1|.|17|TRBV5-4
CASSRSGGQGAVDTQYF
TGTGCCAGCAGCAGATCAGGGGGGCAGGGGGCAGTAGATACGCAGTATTTT
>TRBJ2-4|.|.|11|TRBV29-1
CSVHQRYPQYF
TGCAGCGTTCACCAGCGGTATCCTCAGTACTTC
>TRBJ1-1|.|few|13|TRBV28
CASSLGRPPRAFF
TGTGCCAGCAGTTTGGGCAGGCCTCCAAGAGCTTTCTTT
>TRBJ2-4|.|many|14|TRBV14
CASSQSSGLSIQYF
TGTGCCAGCAGCCAGTCATCAGGGCTGAGCATTCAGTACTTC
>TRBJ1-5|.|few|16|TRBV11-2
CASSLVLGYGNQPQHF
TGTGCCAGCAGCTTAGTTTTGGGATATGGCAATCAGCCCCAGCATTTT
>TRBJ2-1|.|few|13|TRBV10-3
CAISEVATREQFF
TGTGCCATCAGTGAAGTCGCCACGCGGGAGCAGTTCTTC
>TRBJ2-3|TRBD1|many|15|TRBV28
CASDGTGGSENTQYF
TGTGCCAGCGACGGGACAGGGGGATCCGAAAATACGCAGTATTTT
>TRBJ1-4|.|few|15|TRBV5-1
CASSFSGPTNEKLFF
TGCGCCAGCAGCTTTTCGGGACCAACTAATGAAAAACTGTTTTTT
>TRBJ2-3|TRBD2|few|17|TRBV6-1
CASSGSWAGRGTDTQYF
TGTGCCAGCAGTGGTAGCTGGGCGGGGAGGGGTACAGATACGCAGTATTTT
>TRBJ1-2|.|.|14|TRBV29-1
CSAGPGRPIYGYTF
TGCAGCGCCGGGCCGGGGCGACCTATCTATGGCTACACCTTC
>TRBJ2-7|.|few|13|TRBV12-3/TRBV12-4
CASFTGPTYEQYF
TGTGCCAGCTTCACAGGCCCCACCTACGAGCAGTACTTC
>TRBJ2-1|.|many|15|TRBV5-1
CASTLGLAEVDEQFF
TGCGCCAGCACCTTGGGACTGGCTGAGGTCGATGAGCAGTTCTTC
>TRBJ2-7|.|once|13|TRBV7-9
CASSSPTWDEQYF
TGTGCCAGCAGCTCGCCTACATGGGACGAGCAGTACTTC
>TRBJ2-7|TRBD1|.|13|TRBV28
CASKGTGKTRQYF
TGTGCCAGCAAAGGGACAGGGAAGACGAGGCAGTACTTC
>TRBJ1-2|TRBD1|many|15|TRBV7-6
CASSPTLDRAFGYTF
TGTGCCAGCAGCCCCACCTTGGACAGGGCTTTTGGCTACACCTTC
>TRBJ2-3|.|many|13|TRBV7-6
CASSVTGEDTQYF
TGTGCCAGCAGCGTAACGGGGGAGGATACGCAGTATTTT
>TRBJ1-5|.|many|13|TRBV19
CASSLQGGQPQHF
TGTGCCAGTAGTTTACAGGGAGGCCAGCCCCAGCATTTT
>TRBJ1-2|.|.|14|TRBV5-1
CASSLMPANYGYTF
TGCGCCAGCAGCTTGATGCCAGCTAACTATGGCTACACCTTC
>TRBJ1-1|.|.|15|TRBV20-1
CSASFGGKTNTEAFF
TGCAGTGCTAGCTTTGGGGGGAAGACGAACACTGAAGCTTTCTTT
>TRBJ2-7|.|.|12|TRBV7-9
CASSVSRNEQYF
TGTGCCAGCAGCGTAAGCCGGAACGAGCAGTACTTC
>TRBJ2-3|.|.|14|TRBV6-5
CASSPIWGTDTQYF
TGTGCCAGCAGTCCGATTTGGGGGACAGATACGCAGTATTTT
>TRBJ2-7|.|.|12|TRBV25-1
CASGDWGEEQYF
TGTGCCAGCGGCGACTGGGGAGAGGAGCAGTACTTC
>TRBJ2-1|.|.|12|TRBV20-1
CSARAGEDEQFF
TGCAGTGCTAGAGCCGGGGAGGATGAGCAGTTCTTC
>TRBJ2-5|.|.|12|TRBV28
CASRPKGETQYF
TGTGCCAGCAGACCGAAGGGAGAGACCCAGTACTTC
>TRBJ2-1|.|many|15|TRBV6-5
CASSYGLVSINEQFF
TGTGCCAGCAGTTACGGGCTAGTGAGTATCAATGAGCAGTTCTTC
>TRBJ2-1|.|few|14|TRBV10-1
CASSEDPLDNEQFF
TGCGCCAGCAGTGAGGACCCGTTAGACAATGAGCAGTTCTTC
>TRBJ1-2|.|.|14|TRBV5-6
CASSWTSEVGGYTF
TGTGCCAGCAGCTGGACGTCGGAAGTCGGGGGCTACACCTTC
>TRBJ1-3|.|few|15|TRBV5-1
CASSPGPQNGNTIYF
TGCGCCAGCAGCCCGGGACCCCAAAACGGAAACACCATATATTTT
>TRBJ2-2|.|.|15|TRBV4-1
CASSQLLMNTGELFF
TGCGCCAGCAGCCAACTGCTAATGAACACCGGGGAGCTGTTTTTT
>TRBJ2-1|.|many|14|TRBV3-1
CASSQGASRGEQFF
TGTGCCAGCAGCCAGGGGGCGAGTAGAGGTGAGCAGTTCTTC
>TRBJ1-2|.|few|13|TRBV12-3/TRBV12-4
CASSLARGNGYTF
TGTGCCAGCAGTTTAGCGCGGGGGAATGGCTACACCTTC
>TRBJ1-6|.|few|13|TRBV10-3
CASHGTPSLPLHF
TGTGCCTCCCACGGGACACCGTCACTACCCCTCCACTTT
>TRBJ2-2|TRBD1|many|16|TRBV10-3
CAISEPDRGDTGELFF
TGTGCCATCAGTGAACCAGACAGGGGAGACACCGGGGAGCTGTTTTTT
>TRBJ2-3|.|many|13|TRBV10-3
CAITWDHTDTQYF
TGTGCCATCACCTGGGACCACACAGATACGCAGTATTTT
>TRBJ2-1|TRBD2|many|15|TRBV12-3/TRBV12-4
CASSHSGSSYNEQFF
TGTGCCAGCAGCCATAGCGGGAGCTCCTACAATGAGCAGTTCTTC
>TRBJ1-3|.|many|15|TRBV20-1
CSAIPGGWTGNTIYF
TGCAGTGCCATACCCGGGGGTTGGACTGGAAACACCATATATTTT
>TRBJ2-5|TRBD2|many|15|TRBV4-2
CASRPGLADQETQYF
TGTGCCAGCAGACCGGGACTAGCGGACCAAGAGACCCAGTACTTC
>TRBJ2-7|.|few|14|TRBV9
CASSPEDSSYEQYF
TGTGCCAGCAGCCCAGAGGACAGCTCCTACGAGCAGTACTTC
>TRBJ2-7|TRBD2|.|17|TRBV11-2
CASSSLGGAGGYYEQYF
TGTGCCAGCAGCTCCCTCGGTGGGGCGGGAGGGTATTACGAGCAGTACTTC
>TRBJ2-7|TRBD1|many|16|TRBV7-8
CASSSLVGQGAYEQYF
TGTGCCAGCAGCTCCCTAGTAGGGCAGGGGGCTTACGAGCAGTACTTC
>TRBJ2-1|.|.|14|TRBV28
CASSLPDTYNEQFF
TGTGCCAGCAGTTTACCGGACACCTACAATGAGCAGTTCTTC
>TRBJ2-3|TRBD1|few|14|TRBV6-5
CASSRTGAPDTQYF
TGTGCCAGCAGCCGGACAGGGGCCCCAGATACGCAGTATTTT
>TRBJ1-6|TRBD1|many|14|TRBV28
CASGTGGENSPLHF
TGTGCCAGCGGGACAGGGGGCGAAAATTCACCCCTCCACTTT
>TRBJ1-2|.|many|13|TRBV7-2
CASSPHLNYGYTF
TGTGCCAGCAGCCCCCATTTAAACTATGGCTACACCTTC
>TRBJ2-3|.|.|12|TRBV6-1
CASSATGDTQYF
TGTGCCAGCAGTGCGACAGGCGATACGCAGTATTTT
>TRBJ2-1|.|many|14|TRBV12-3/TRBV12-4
CASSFVGGDNEQFF
TGTGCCAGCAGTTTCGTAGGCGGGGACAATGAGCAGTTCTTC